A single sample gave rise to the 30 T cell receptor beta chains below, sequenced in a study of T cell responses to AZD1222 COVID-19 vaccine (dated by TCRdb to about 2021). Library prep was done by the immunoSEQ multiplex PCR assay. Not all clones reach the TCRdb copy of this immuneACCESS table, which keeps in-frame sequences only. Checked studies attribute under half of the gap to unresolved V genes and leave the rest unexplained. The sample table lists nearly 110,000 clones, roughly 85% of them with a count of one. Jointly, the top ten make up around 4.7% of the sample. The time point tag for this specimen amounts to: about 28 days (+/-7) after the second vaccine dose. Sequenced here: peripheral blood, sampled 28 days after the second AZD1222 dose. These TCRs come from an adult who received the AZD1222 COVID-19 vaccine.

V and J are TRBV11-3 and TRBJ2-2, with D tentatively TRBD2 (5 bases). Trimming stripped 3 bases from V and 2 bases from J, with 10 bases between. This CDR3 has 15 residues. Germline loops: CDR1 SGHNT, CDR2 YENEEA. The DNA of the CDR3 is TGTGCCAGCAGCTTTTCGGGGTCTAACACCGGGGAGCTGTTTTTT. Amino acid sequence: CASSFSGSNTGELFF.

The CDR3 loop is CATSEAGRTDTQYF. In nucleotides, the CDR3 is TGTGCCACCAGTGAGGCAGGGCGAACAGATACGCAGTATTTT. This chain links TRBV24-1 with TRBJ2-3; weak D call: TRBD1 (5 bases). The CDR3 is made up of 14 amino acids. The germline V and J ends were trimmed by 4 bases and 3 bases, with 10 bases remaining between them. Germline lookup yields CDR1 KGHDR and CDR2 SFDVKD.

The genes are TRBV28 and TRBJ2-7; possibly TRBD2 for D (7 bases). CDR1 and CDR2 from the germline V gene are MDHEN and SYDVKM. This CDR3 region has 14 residues. Deletions cut 3 bases from V and 2 bases from J, with 11 bases between. CDR3: CASSLAGATYEQYF. Written as DNA, the CDR3 is TGTGCCAGCAGTTTGGCGGGGGCTACCTACGAGCAGTACTTC.

The chain carries TRBV14 and TRBJ2-7, with D possibly TRBD1 on 5 matching bases. Germline CDR1 reads SGHDN; CDR2 reads FVKESK. V lost 3 bases and J 7 bases, leaving 13 bases between the germline ends. The CDR3 is 13 amino acids. The CDR3 spells CASSQSGSAEQYF. DNA for the CDR3: TGTGCCAGCAGCCAGTCAGGGTCTGCGGAGCAGTACTTC.

This chain connects TRBV18 to TRBJ2-7; 8 nucleotides align to TRBD1. Unmatched junction bases numbered 1, after V lost 0 bases and J lost 6 bases. Germline V gives CDR1 KGHSH, CDR2 LQKENI. The CDR3 consists of 13 residues. DNA for the CDR3: TGTGCCAGCTCACCACCGACAGGGGCCGAGCAGTACTTC. Encoded protein: CASSPPTGAEQYF.

V gene TRBV10-3 combines with J gene TRBJ2-2, with D perhaps assigned TRBD1 or TRBD2 (6 bases each). CDR1 and CDR2 from the germline V gene are ENHRY and SYGVKD. V lost 8 bases and J lost 1, with 8 bases in between. The CDR3 totals 13 residues. The CDR3 nucleotides are TGTGCCATCGAGGGGGGGAACACCGGGGAGCTGTTTTTT. Translating it yields CAIEGGNTGELFF.

This clone was found a few times. The J gene is TRBJ2-5, the V gene TRBV28; tentatively, D is TRBD1 (5 bases). V was pared by 6 bases and J by 2 bases, with 16 bases between. The CDR3 loop spans 15 amino acids. Per the germline V gene, CDR1 is MDHEN and CDR2 is SYDVKM. The CDR3 protein is CASRPLDKQQETQYF. Written as DNA, the CDR3 is TGTGCCAGCAGACCGCTGGACAAGCAGCAAGAGACCCAGTACTTC.

This sequence joins TRBV5-6 and TRBJ1-4; TRBD1 matches 7 bases. The V gene's germline CDR1 is SGHDT and CDR2 YYEEEE. Losses at the gene ends were 3 bases for V and 8 bases for J; bases not matched to a gene: 13. The CDR3 is 16 amino acids. CDR3 sequence: CASSSVGDSEGEKLFF. The CDR3 nucleotides are TGTGCCAGCAGCTCTGTTGGGGACAGCGAGGGAGAAAAACTGTTTTTT.

J is TRBJ2-2 and V is TRBV7-8; D is perhaps TRBD1 (6 bases). CDR3 length equals 14 residues. Trimming took 11 bases from V and 4 from J, leaving 17 bases between them. Germline CDR1 is SGHVS and CDR2 is FQNEAQ. The CDR3, as DNA: TGTGCCTCAGCGCCGGGACATGCCACCGGGGAGCTGTTTTTT. It encodes CASAPGHATGELFF.

This sequence joins TRBV30 and TRBJ2-1; no clear D gene. Germline CDR1 and CDR2: GTSNPN and SVGIG (reference sequence). V was shortened by 3 bases and J by 7 bases, with 7 bases between the two germline ends. This CDR3 is built from 11 residues. CDR3 coding DNA: TGTGCCTGGAGCCCTTTTAATGAGCAGTTCTTC. Translated, it gives CAWSPFNEQFF.

The J gene is TRBJ1-2, the V gene TRBV10-3; D gene unclear. The V end was cut by 11 bases, the J end by 6 bases, with 19 bases between. CDR3 size: 13 residues. Germline values: CDR1 ENHRY, CDR2 SYGVKD. The CDR3 DNA reads TGTGCCGTCTTAGCCCTACTCGGGAATGGCTACACCTTC. Translating it yields CAVLALLGNGYTF.

Written as DNA, the CDR3 is TGTGCCAGCAGTTTGGGGACAGTCAATCAGCCCCAGCATTTT. This translates into CASSLGTVNQPQHF. The chain recombines TRBV27 with TRBJ1-5, with 7 bases matching TRBD1. This CDR3 spans 14 amino acids. From germline, CDR1 is MNHEY and CDR2 SMNVEV (reference sequence). V shed 3 bases and J 3 bases; nucleotides not matched to a gene: 2.

This chain uses TRBV5-1 with TRBJ1-5, with D hard to call. Germline assignment: CDR1 SGHRS and CDR2 YFSETQ. Trimming took off 3 bases at V and 9 bases at J, with 13 bases between the two ends. CDR3 length: 13 residues. In DNA, the CDR3 is TGCGCCAGCAGCTCCGAACCGTTTAGGCCCCAGCATTTT. Translation: CASSSEPFRPQHF.

The chain has TRBV5-6 and TRBJ2-7, with a weak D call TRBD2 (7 bases). CDR1 is SGHDT, CDR2 YYEEEE, per germline. CDR3 length: 13 residues. V lost 4 bases to trimming and J lost 10 bases, with 18 bases between them. As DNA, the CDR3 is TGTGCCAGCAGCCCGGACAGTGAGCGGGATCAGTACTTC. Protein product: CASSPDSERDQYF.

The chain couples TRBV7-2 to TRBJ2-1; 8 nucleotides align to TRBD1. The germline CDR1 and CDR2 sequences are SGHTA and FQGNSA. The V segment lost 5 bases and the J segment 6 bases; nucleotides outside the gene matches: 6. This CDR3 contains 14 residues. DNA of the CDR3: TGTGCCAGCAGCCCGCGGACAGGGATCAATGAGCAGTTCTTC. Protein sequence: CASSPRTGINEQFF.

This chain links TRBV19 with TRBJ2-1; 8 bases are a match to TRBD1. Losses at the gene ends were 3 bases for V and 6 bases for J; bases not matched to a gene: 4. Germline V gives CDR1 LNHDA, CDR2 SQIVND (reference sequence). The CDR3 is made up of 14 amino acids. The CDR3 DNA sequence: TGTGCCAGTAGTATCCAGGGGGCTTTCAATGAGCAGTTCTTC. Amino acid sequence: CASSIQGAFNEQFF.

This chain connects TRBV11-2 to TRBJ1-4, with a weak D call TRBD1 (5 bases). Trimming stripped 1 base from V and 7 bases from J, with 7 bases between. CDR3 length: 13 residues. In germline, CDR1 is SGHAT, CDR2 FQNNGV. CDR3 sequence reads: CASSLAGGEKLFF. For the CDR3, the DNA is TGTGCCAGCAGCTTAGCGGGGGGTGAAAAACTGTTTTTT.

The J gene is TRBJ2-7, the V gene TRBV29-1; D not resolved. V lost 6 bases to trimming and J lost 7 bases, with 13 bases between them. This CDR3 is 11 amino acids long. CDR1 is SQVTM and CDR2 is ANQGSEA in the germline V gene. The CDR3 DNA sequence: TGCAGCGTCCTGGACGTGAGTGAGCAGTACTTC. Protein product: CSVLDVSEQYF.

This clone was detected a few times. The chain uses TRBV28 and TRBJ1-2; 10 bases are shared with TRBD1. Germline V lookup: CDR1 MDHEN, CDR2 SYDVKM. The CDR3 extends over 12 amino acids. J was trimmed by 8 bases and V by 10 bases; bases with no gene match: 7. Here the CDR3 DNA reads TGTGCCACTGAGGACAGGGGGGGAGGCTACACCTTC. Translation: CATEDRGGGYTF.

The V and J genes are TRBV18 and TRBJ2-7; D is undetermined. Germline V lookup: CDR1 KGHSH, CDR2 LQKENI. The V end lost 3 bases, the J end lost 0 bases, and 6 bases lay between the germline ends. The CDR3 runs 13 residues. The CDR3 reads CASSPGRSYEQYF. DNA of the CDR3: TGTGCCAGCTCACCCGGACGCTCCTACGAGCAGTACTTC.

In its sample, this clone was seen once. DNA for the CDR3: TGTGCCAGCAGTTACACCCACCGGACAGACGATTTCTACGAGCAGTACTTC. This sequence encodes CASSYTHRTDDFYEQYF. The chain combines TRBV6-2 or TRBV6-3 with TRBJ2-7; the D gene is possibly TRBD1 (6 bases). The CDR3 is made up of 17 amino acids. V was shortened by 2 bases and J by 3 bases, with 20 bases between the two germline ends. The germline V gene encodes CDR1 MNHEY and CDR2 SVGEGT.

The chain combines TRBV6-5 with TRBJ2-7; perhaps TRBD1 as D (6 bases). V lost 9 bases, J lost 7 bases, and 22 bases lay in between. The CDR3 is made up of 14 amino acids. Per germline, CDR1 MNHEY and CDR2 SVGAGI. CDR3 residues: CASYGQGTFREQYF. In DNA form, the CDR3 reads TGTGCCAGTTATGGGCAGGGGACCTTTAGGGAGCAGTACTTC.

Details on this clone: The same CDR3 is also encoded by other DNA sequences in this sample. The CDR3 region is CASSLTGGTEAFF. The CDR3 DNA is TGTGCCAGCAGTTTAACGGGGGGCACTGAAGCTTTCTTT. The chain is built from TRBV27 and TRBJ1-1, with D possibly matching TRBD1 (5 bases). Trimming pared 2 bases from V and 4 bases from J, leaving 8 bases between. The CDR3 length is 13 residues. Germline V gene sequence: CDR1 MNHEY, CDR2 SMNVEV (reference sequence).

The chain employs TRBV7-2 and TRBJ1-5, with unresolved D. This CDR3 is built from 11 residues. CDR1 is SGHTA and CDR2 is FQGNSA in the germline V gene. The V and J ends lost 5 bases and 14 bases respectively, with 13 bases between them. The CDR3 spells CASSLGWEEHF. CDR3 sequence (DNA): TGTGCCAGCAGCCTTGGGTGGGAAGAGCATTTT.

The chain uses TRBV10-3 and TRBJ2-1; no definite D call. CDR3 size: 16 residues. CDR1 is ENHRY, CDR2 SYGVKD, per germline. The germline V and J ends were trimmed by 2 bases and 0 bases, with 11 bases remaining between them. CDR3 sequence reads: CAISEVSRLSYNEQFF. CDR3 sequence (DNA): TGTGCCATCAGTGAGGTAAGCCGCCTCTCCTACAATGAGCAGTTCTTC.

The rearrangement joins TRBV5-5 to TRBJ2-7; unclear D gene. Per germline, CDR1 SGHKS and CDR2 YYEKEE (reference sequence). V was shortened by 0 bases and J by 1 base, with 8 bases between the two germline ends. This CDR3 contains 14 residues. CDR3 DNA sequence: TGTGCCAGCAGCTTGGGACTCCGGTCCTACGAGCAGTACTTC. It encodes CASSLGLRSYEQYF.

V usage is TRBV24-1 and J usage is TRBJ2-1; the match to TRBD1 covers 11 bases. CDR3 length: 15 amino acids. V lost 6 bases, J lost 8 bases, and 8 bases stayed unmatched. CDR1 is KGHDR, CDR2 SFDVKD, per germline. The CDR3 is CATSSAGTGGDEQFF. The CDR3 DNA reads as TGTGCCACCAGTTCCGCCGGGACAGGGGGTGATGAGCAGTTCTTC.

The V and J genes are TRBV6-2 or TRBV6-3 and TRBJ1-5, with 8 bases aligning to TRBD1. Unmatched junction bases numbered 4, after V lost 3 bases and J lost 3 bases. This CDR3 has 15 amino acids. CDR1 MNHEY and CDR2 SVGEGT come from the germline V gene. For the CDR3, the DNA is TGTGCCAGCAGTTATAGACAGGGGCTCAATCAGCCCCAGCATTTT. Translating gives CASSYRQGLNQPQHF.

This clone was detected a few times. The rearrangement links TRBV29-1 to TRBJ1-1; D uncertain. CDR1 is SQVTM and CDR2 is ANQGSEA in the germline V gene. Trimming removed 4 bases at V and 0 bases at J, with 6 bases between. CDR3 length equals 12 residues. The CDR3 loop is CSVGDLNTEAFF. The CDR3 region has the DNA TGCAGCGTTGGAGACCTGAACACTGAAGCTTTCTTT.

The chain employs TRBV2 and TRBJ2-5; D is undetermined. CDR1 is SNHLY and CDR2 is FYNNEI in the germline V gene. V was clipped by 4 bases and J by 7 bases, with 10 bases between them. This CDR3 is 12 amino acids long. The chain's CDR3 is CASSGQMGTQYF. The CDR3 nucleotides are TGTGCCAGCAGTGGCCAGATGGGGACCCAGTACTTC.